This TCR beta chain is drawn from a study of shared clonotypes between healthy human individuals. The naive CD8 population came from CD45RO-negative cells selected for CCR7, without terminally differentiated effector memory CD45RA+ cells. The V and J ends lost 0 bases and 4 bases respectively, with 7 bases between them. This CDR3 contains 14 residues. The germline V gene has CDR1 LGHNA and CDR2 YSLEER. Using immunoSEQ multiplex PCR, the repertoire was profiled, and TCRdb retains in-frame clones only, with some absent. The sample records around 2,000,000 clones, roughly 91% being singletons. Specimen: naive CD8+ T cells from PBMCs. The clonotype comes from a man aged 18 to 29 in good health. Some clones in this sample may be carry-over from other donors' samples. This chain uses TRBV4-3 with TRBJ2-1; D is unclear. DNA for the CDR3: TGCGCCAGCAGCCAAGATAGTAATTACAATGAGCAGTTCTTC. The encoded protein is CASSQDSNYNEQFF.